The rows below give T cell receptor beta chains drawn from one sample of a study of cytomegalovirus exposure and HLA in healthy donors. Libraries were prepared by immunoSEQ multiplex PCR; TCRdb keeps only in-frame clonotypes and omits some of them. In the table there are approximately 98,000 clones, over 75% of which are singletons. Material for sequencing was PBMCs. The source of these receptors is a woman younger than 30 in good health and CMV-seronegative. Both conserved end residues are part of each CDR3. Each record gives: D gene, clone size, V gene, J gene, CDR3 protein, CDR3 DNA. D genes are given only for firm matches. Clone size is not always given. Where it is, it says once, few, many or a class for expanded clones.

>-|-|TRBV19|TRBJ1-2
CASSVLAYGYTF
TGTGCCAGTAGCGTACTTGCCTATGGCTACACCTTC
>TRBD1|-|TRBV7-9|TRBJ2-7
CASSFGGQVYEQYF
TGTGCCAGCAGCTTCGGGGGACAGGTCTACGAGCAGTACTTC
>TRBD2|-|TRBV5-6|TRBJ2-1
CASSFPAGGRYNEQFF
TGTGCCAGCAGTTTCCCGGCGGGGGGGCGCTACAATGAGCAGTTCTTC
>TRBD1|-|TRBV5-1|TRBJ1-4
CASGRTGDEKLFF
TGCGCCAGCGGGCGGACAGGGGATGAAAAACTGTTTTTT
>TRBD2|-|TRBV18|TRBJ2-3
CASSPGLAGGFDPTQYF
TGTGCCAGCTCACCGGGACTAGCGGGGGGTTTTGACCCTACGCAGTATTTT
>TRBD1|-|TRBV30|TRBJ1-6
CAWSADRGDSPLHF
TGTGCCTGGAGTGCGGACAGGGGTGATTCACCCCTCCACTTT
>-|-|TRBV29-1|TRBJ1-1
CSVEEGSSEAFF
TGCAGCGTTGAGGAGGGGAGCAGTGAAGCTTTCTTT
>-|-|TRBV5-1|TRBJ1-6
CASSPSTVPENSPLHF
TGCGCCAGCAGCCCCTCGACAGTTCCGGAAAATTCACCCCTCCACTTT
>TRBD1|-|TRBV30|TRBJ1-6
CAWRGTGMDSPLHF
TGTGCCTGGAGAGGGACAGGGATGGACTCACCCCTCCACTTT
>TRBD2|-|TRBV19|TRBJ2-7
CASSIVAGSPDEQYF
TGTGCCAGTAGTATCGTAGCGGGGAGTCCGGACGAGCAGTACTTC
>TRBD2|-|TRBV29-1|TRBJ2-3
CSVEDPGGGTDTQYF
TGCAGCGTTGAAGATCCGGGGGGTGGCACAGATACGCAGTATTTT
>TRBD1|-|TRBV12-5|TRBJ2-2
CASGSGGAGGELFF
TGTGCTAGTGGTTCAGGGGGCGCGGGCGGGGAGCTGTTTTTT
>TRBD1|-|TRBV2|TRBJ2-5
CASRVDRYQETQYF
TGTGCCAGCAGGGTGGACAGGTACCAAGAGACCCAGTACTTC
>-|-|TRBV9|TRBJ1-1
CASSLRGSDSDTEAFF
TGTGCCAGCAGCCTGAGGGGGTCGGATTCTGACACTGAAGCTTTCTTT
>-|once|TRBV5-1|TRBJ1-1
CASSLDLLYGASNTEAFF
TGCGCCAGCAGCTTGGATCTACTATATGGGGCCTCGAACACTGAAGCTTTCTTT
>-|-|TRBV30|TRBJ1-4
CAWRAKEAALNEKLFF
TGTGCCTGGAGGGCTAAGGAGGCAGCGCTTAATGAAAAACTGTTTTTT
>-|-|TRBV7-8|TRBJ1-5
CASSLARDLNQPQHF
TGTGCCAGCAGCTTAGCGCGTGATTTAAATCAGCCCCAGCATTTT
>-|-|TRBV5-1|TRBJ1-2
CASSNRINYGYTF
TGCGCCAGCAGCAACAGGATTAACTATGGCTACACCTTC
>TRBD1|-|TRBV7-9|TRBJ2-7
CASSRQGFYEQYF
TGTGCCAGCAGCCGACAGGGGTTTTACGAGCAGTACTTC
>TRBD2|-|TRBV5-1|TRBJ2-3
CASSYSGGATDTQYF
TGCGCCAGCAGTTACAGCGGGGGGGCAACAGATACGCAGTATTTT
>-|-|TRBV11-2|TRBJ2-1
CASSLEYGQPFYNEQFF
TGTGCCAGCAGCTTAGAGTATGGGCAGCCTTTCTACAATGAGCAGTTCTTC
>-|-|TRBV7-9|TRBJ1-1
CASSLGIGGETEAFF
TGTGCCAGCAGCTTAGGTATCGGAGGGGAGACTGAAGCTTTCTTT
>-|-|TRBV10-3|TRBJ1-2
CASSPGEPYYGYTF
TGTGCCTCCTCCCCAGGGGAGCCCTACTATGGCTACACCTTC
>-|-|TRBV6-6|TRBJ1-2
CASSMTGYGYTF
TGTGCCAGCAGTATGACGGGCTATGGCTACACCTTC
>-|-|TRBV11-2|TRBJ2-3
CASSSQAGGAQYF
TGTGCCAGCAGCTCGCAGGCCGGGGGTGCGCAGTATTTT
>TRBD1|-|TRBV5-1|TRBJ1-5
CASSPETGDGQPQHF
TGCGCCAGCAGCCCGGAGACAGGGGATGGTCAGCCCCAGCATTTT
>-|-|TRBV25-1|TRBJ1-2
CASSEFKTVSGYTF
TGTGCCAGCAGTGAATTTAAGACAGTAAGCGGCTACACCTTC
>TRBD2|-|TRBV6-4|TRBJ2-5
CASREGTSGANQETQYF
TGTGCCAGCAGAGAAGGGACTAGCGGGGCAAACCAAGAGACCCAGTACTTC
>-|-|TRBV27|TRBJ2-1
CASSSNRDPYNEQFF
TGTGCCAGCAGTTCAAACAGGGACCCCTACAATGAGCAGTTCTTC
>-|-|TRBV4-2|TRBJ1-4
CASSQDQTGNEKLFF
TGTGCCAGCAGCCAAGATCAGACGGGAAATGAAAAACTGTTTTTT
>-|once|TRBV18|TRBJ1-2
CASSPSGVGEDTF
TGTGCCAGCTCGCCATCCGGTGTGGGGGAGGACACCTTC
>-|-|TRBV4-2|TRBJ2-6
CASSHGSSGANVLTF
TGTGCCAGCAGCCACGGGAGCTCTGGGGCCAACGTCCTGACTTTC
>-|-|TRBV6-5|TRBJ1-2
CASSYRGGYTF
TGTGCCAGCAGTTACAGGGGTGGCTACACCTTC
>TRBD1|-|TRBV6-5|TRBJ2-5
CASSTGQGAETQYF
TGTGCCAGCAGTACCGGACAGGGGGCAGAGACCCAGTACTTC
>-|-|TRBV2|TRBJ1-2
CASRAQGGYTF
TGTGCCAGCAGGGCTCAGGGAGGCTACACCTTC
>-|-|TRBV2|TRBJ2-3
CATSRGGGADTQYF
TGTGCCACCTCCAGAGGGGGGGGCGCAGATACGCAGTATTTT
>TRBD1|once|TRBV2|TRBJ1-1
CASSDSPYRPGTGRMNTEAFF
TGTGCCAGCAGTGACTCCCCTTATCGGCCCGGGACAGGGCGGATGAACACTGAAGCTTTCTTT